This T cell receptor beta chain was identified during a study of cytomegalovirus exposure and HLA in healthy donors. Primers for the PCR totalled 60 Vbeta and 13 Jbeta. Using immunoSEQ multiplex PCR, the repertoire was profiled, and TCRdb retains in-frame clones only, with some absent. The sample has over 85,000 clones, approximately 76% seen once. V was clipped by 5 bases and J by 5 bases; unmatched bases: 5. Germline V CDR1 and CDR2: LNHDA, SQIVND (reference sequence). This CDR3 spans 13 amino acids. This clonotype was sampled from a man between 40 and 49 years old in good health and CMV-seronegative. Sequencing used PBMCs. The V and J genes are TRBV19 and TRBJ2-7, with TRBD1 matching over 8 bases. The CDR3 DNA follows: TGTGCCAGTAGTGACCCGGACAGGGACGAGCAGTACTTC. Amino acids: CASSDPDRDEQYF.